Listed below are T cell receptor beta chains from one sample, sequenced in a study of T cells in Graves' hyperthyroidism and ophthalmopathy. TCRdb reprocessed the multiplex PCR reads with MiXCR, giving one entry per CDR3 protein. The table shows hundreds of thousands of distinct CDR3 sequences, with over 15% occurring only once. Sequencing input: blood. These receptors all come from a woman aged 18-35 years with Graves' hyperthyroidism. The CDR3 runs from the conserved cysteine through the conserved F or W. D genes are given only for firm matches. Clone size is given for some rows only: seen once, a few or many times, or a class if the clone is expanded.

>TRBJ2-3|TRBV7-3|TRBD1|many
CASSFKDRGISDTQYF
TGTGCCAGCAGCTTTAAGGACAGGGGAATATCAGATACGCAGTATTTT
>TRBJ2-7|TRBV25-1|TRBD1|many
CASRRDRGYEQYF
TGTGCCAGCAGGAGGGACAGGGGATACGAGCAGTACTTC
>TRBJ2-2|TRBV4-1|TRBD2|few
CASSQSRLAGGRNTGELFF
TGCGCCAGCAGCCAATCTCGACTAGCGGGAGGGCGGAACACCGGGGAGCTGTTTTTT
>TRBJ2-1|TRBV7-3|NA|NA
CSSSLMGAAYNEQFF
TGTTCCAGCAGCTTAATGGGGGCGGCCTACAATGAGCAGTTCTTC
>TRBJ2-3|TRBV7-8|NA|NA
CASSLERLKPTDTQYF
TGTGCCAGCAGCTTAGAACGGCTGAAACCGACAGATACGCAGTATTTT
>TRBJ2-1|TRBV11-2|NA|few
CASSTNNLFRSEALHNEQFF
TGTGCCAGCAGCACTAACAACCTTTTTCGTAGCGAGGCCCTACACAATGAGCAGTTCTTC
>TRBJ1-2|TRBV18|NA|NA
CASSQDSLANYGYTF
TGTGCCAGCTCGCAGGACAGCCTAGCTAACTATGGCTACACCTTC
>TRBJ2-5|TRBV18|TRBD1|NA
CASSSRQGQETQYF
TGTGCCAGCTCATCACGACAGGGCCAAGAGACCCAGTACTTC
>TRBJ1-5|TRBV27|TRBD1|many
CASSPLGQGEQPQHF
TGTGCCAGCAGTCCCCTCGGACAGGGAGAACAGCCCCAGCATTTT
>TRBJ1-5|TRBV27|NA|few
CASKIQGYSNQPQHF
TGTGCCAGCAAAATACAGGGATATAGCAATCAGCCCCAGCATTTT
>TRBJ2-1|TRBV6-1|NA|few
CASSLRSGGNEQFF
TGTGCCAGCAGTCTCCGATCTGGGGGCAATGAGCAGTTCTTC
>TRBJ2-3|TRBV6-2/TRBV6-3|NA|NA
CASSYSIWAGGTLGDTQYF
TGTGCCAGCAGTTACTCGATTTGGGCGGGCGGAACCCTAGGGGATACGCAGTATTTT
>TRBJ2-3|TRBV12-3/TRBV12-4|TRBD2|few
CASRITSGGPTQYF
TGTGCCAGCAGGATTACTAGCGGGGGCCCCACGCAGTATTTT
>TRBJ2-1|TRBV5-4|NA|many
CASSLDYQGYNEQFF
TGTGCCAGCAGCTTGGATTACCAGGGGTACAATGAGCAGTTCTTC
>TRBJ2-1|TRBV6-1|TRBD2|many
CASSLAGGIGNNEQFF
TGTGCCAGCAGTTTAGCGGGAGGTATAGGGAACAATGAGCAGTTCTTC
>TRBJ1-1|TRBV14|NA|NA
CASSRLAGMNTEAFF
TGTGCCAGCAGCCGTCTTGCGGGGATGAACACTGAAGCTTTCTTT
>TRBJ2-1|TRBV2|TRBD2|many
CASLGLAGYNEQFF
TGTGCCAGCTTGGGACTAGCCGGCTACAATGAGCAGTTCTTC
>TRBJ1-1|TRBV3-1|NA|many
CASSPPGMRGDEAFF
TGTGCCAGCAGCCCTCCCGGAATGCGGGGTGATGAAGCTTTCTTT
>TRBJ2-3|TRBV20-1|TRBD2|few
CSASEGGGRGYTQYF
TGCAGTGCTAGTGAAGGAGGCGGGAGGGGATATACGCAGTATTTT
>TRBJ1-5|TRBV12-5|NA|NA
CASGLWGSNQPQHF
TGTGCTAGTGGTTTATGGGGTAGCAATCAGCCCCAGCATTTT
>TRBJ2-1|TRBV6-2/TRBV6-3|TRBD2|many
CASSSRLARDEQFF
TGTGCCAGCAGTTCCAGACTAGCAAGGGATGAGCAGTTCTTC
>TRBJ2-1|TRBV5-1|TRBD1|NA
CASRRGTGNLDEQFF
TGCGCCTCCCGGAGGGGGACAGGGAATCTGGATGAGCAGTTCTTC
>TRBJ2-3|TRBV20-1|NA|NA
CSAHRQVGWDTDTQYF
TGCAGTGCTCATCGACAGGTCGGTTGGGACACAGATACGCAGTATTTT
>TRBJ1-1|TRBV4-2|NA|NA
CASSQDGNAGGFF
TGTGCCAGCAGCCAAGATGGGAACGCGGGAGGTTTCTTT
>TRBJ1-5|TRBV12-3/TRBV12-4|NA|many
CASTYGRRNQPQHF
TGTGCCAGCACCTATGGCCGACGCAATCAGCCCCAGCATTTT
>TRBJ1-1|TRBV6-6|TRBD1|many
CASSYLPGQANTEAFF
TGTGCCAGCAGTTACCTACCGGGACAGGCGAACACTGAAGCTTTCTTT
>TRBJ1-1|TRBV2|NA|many
CASSGGEAFF
TGTGCCAGCAGTGGGGGTGAAGCTTTCTTT
>TRBJ2-3|TRBV7-2|NA|NA
CASSKDRDTQYF
TGTGCCAGCAGCAAAGACAGAGATACGCAGTATTTT
>TRBJ2-2|TRBV18|NA|many
CASSPIKNTGELFF
TGTGCCAGCTCACCAATCAAGAACACCGGGGAGCTGTTTTTT
>TRBJ2-3|TRBV24-1|NA|NA
CATSSTQGLLTDTQYF
TGTGCCACCAGCTCAACCCAGGGGCTGTTAACAGATACGCAGTATTTT
>TRBJ1-5|TRBV18|NA|NA
CASSREDTRPQHF
TGTGCCAGCTCACGAGAGGACACGAGGCCCCAGCATTTT
>TRBJ1-6|TRBV11-3|NA|many
CASSSGIGSPLHF
TGTGCCAGCAGCTCAGGGATTGGTTCACCCCTCCACTTT
>TRBJ2-7|TRBV7-2|NA|many
CASSPRSAASSYEQYF
TGTGCCAGCAGCCCCCGTAGTGCCGCGAGCTCCTACGAGCAGTACTTC
>TRBJ1-2|TRBV5-8|NA|NA
CASSLASPDFAF
TGTGCCAGCAGCTTGGCGTCACCGGATTTCGCCTTC
>TRBJ2-5|TRBV28|NA|NA
CASTPPWEETQYF
TGTGCCAGCACCCCACCGTGGGAGGAGACCCAGTACTTC
>TRBJ1-2|TRBV15|NA|many
CATSREGMRLETNYGYTF
TGTGCCACCAGCAGAGAAGGGATGAGACTAGAGACTAACTATGGCTACACCTTC
>TRBJ2-1|TRBV6-5|TRBD2|many
CASSYSGLAGGPYTQFF
TGTGCCAGCAGTTACTCGGGACTAGCGGGAGGGCCATATACCCAGTTCTTC
>TRBJ2-7|TRBV27|NA|NA
CASGWAFDYEQYF
TGTGCCAGCGGTTGGGCCTTTGACTACGAGCAGTACTTC
>TRBJ2-1|TRBV10-1|NA|many
CASSLDLAEQFF
TGCGCCAGCAGTCTCGACTTAGCCGAGCAGTTCTTC
>TRBJ1-4|TRBV10-3|NA|many
CAISARALGDEKLFF
TGTGCCATCAGTGCTAGGGCCCTCGGGGATGAAAAACTGTTTTTT
>TRBJ2-5|TRBV6-2/TRBV6-3|NA|NA
CASMVPRRSQETQYF
TGTGCCAGCATGGTCCCGAGGCGGTCACAAGAGACCCAGTACTTC
>TRBJ2-1|TRBV12-5|TRBD1|NA
CASGLGATQGAYNEQFF
TGTGCTAGTGGTTTGGGTGCGACCCAGGGGGCCTACAATGAGCAGTTCTTC
>TRBJ2-7|TRBV11-2|NA|many
CASSLVDFPYEQYF
TGTGCCAGCAGCTTAGTAGACTTTCCCTACGAGCAGTACTTC
>TRBJ1-1|TRBV6-5|NA|NA
CASSYDRANTEAFF
TGTGCCAGCAGTTACGACCGTGCTAACACTGAAGCTTTCTTT
>TRBJ2-3|TRBV6-2/TRBV6-3|TRBD1|few
CASRTRWTGQSTDTQYF
TGTGCCAGCAGAACAAGGTGGACAGGGCAAAGCACAGATACGCAGTATTTT
>TRBJ2-7|TRBV7-6|TRBD1|few
CASSKGTVAPLEQYF
TGTGCCAGCAGCAAAGGGACAGTAGCTCCCCTCGAGCAGTACTTC
>TRBJ2-7|TRBV27|TRBD2|NA
CASTLRGDYPDEQYF
TGTGCCAGCACCTTACGGGGGGACTACCCCGACGAGCAGTACTTC
>TRBJ1-5|TRBV2|NA|many
CASSLGEWESNQPQHF
TGTGCCAGCTCCCTAGGGGAATGGGAAAGCAATCAGCCCCAGCATTTT
>TRBJ2-6|TRBV2|TRBD1|NA
CARGTGSAGANVLTF
TGTGCCAGAGGGACAGGGAGCGCTGGGGCCAACGTCCTGACTTTC
>TRBJ2-1|TRBV6-2/TRBV6-3|TRBD2|NA
CASRTETSGVRSSYNEQFF
TGTGCCAGCAGAACAGAGACTAGCGGGGTTCGAAGCTCCTACAATGAGCAGTTCTTC
>TRBJ2-7|TRBV12-3/TRBV12-4|TRBD2|many
CASTSLTSGAHEQYF
TGTGCCAGCACCTCTTTGACTAGCGGGGCCCACGAGCAGTACTTC